Below are 15 T cell receptor beta chains sequenced from a single sample in a study of blood T cell repertoires in COVID-19. Sequencing used immunoSEQ multiplex PCR; TCRdb keeps in-frame clones, though not all of them. Of about 130,000 clones in the sample, about 85% were seen once. The sample consisted of peripheral blood. Receptor source: a man of 80 years or more with active or convalescent COVID-19.

The chain joins TRBV19 to TRBJ1-5; TRBD1 agrees at 9 bases. Germline V lookup: CDR1 LNHDA, CDR2 SQIVND (reference sequence). J lost 6 bases, V lost 7 bases, and 10 bases had no gene match. CDR3 size: 15 residues. CDR3 bases: TGTGCCAGTAACAGGGACAGGGTAAAGGGTCAGCCCCAGCATTTT. Its translation is CASNRDRVKGQPQHF.

This sequence joins TRBV11-3 and TRBJ2-3, with TRBD2 matching 12 bases. J lost 1 base, V lost 5 bases, and 7 bases had no gene match. The germline CDR1 and CDR2 sequences are SGHNT and YENEEA. The CDR3 length is 17 residues. As DNA, the CDR3 is TGTGCCAGCAGCCCCCGACTAGCGGGAGACGGCACAGATACGCAGTATTTT. Amino acids: CASSPRLAGDGTDTQYF.

The rearrangement links TRBV6-2 or TRBV6-3 to TRBJ2-7; TRBD1 is a possible D gene (6 bases). Between the trimmed V and J ends, which lost 5 bases and 4 bases, there was a span of 15 bases. This CDR3 has 14 residues. Looked up from germline, CDR1 is MNHEY and CDR2 is SVGEGT. This CDR3 is CASSRTEINYEQYF. CDR3 nucleotide sequence: TGTGCCAGCAGTCGGACAGAGATTAATTACGAGCAGTACTTC.

V usage is TRBV27 and J usage is TRBJ2-5; 7 bases are shared with TRBD1. CDR1 MNHEY and CDR2 SMNVEV come from the germline V gene (reference sequence). The CDR3 has 16 residues. The V segment lost 2 bases and the J segment 4 bases; nucleotides outside the gene matches: 10. Written as DNA, the CDR3 is TGTGCCAGCAGTTTACGTCAGATTGCAGGGGGAGAGACCCAGTACTTC. The encoded protein is CASSLRQIAGGETQYF.

The chain uses TRBV24-1 and TRBJ2-1; TRBD1 is a possible D gene (6 bases). Trimming removed 1 base at V and 4 bases at J, with 13 bases between. CDR1 is KGHDR, CDR2 SFDVKD, per germline. CDR3 length: 16 residues. CDR3 DNA: TGTGCCACCAGTGATTTCCATTCGGGACATTACAATGAGCAGTTCTTC. Protein product: CATSDFHSGHYNEQFF.

The chain recombines TRBV5-1 with TRBJ2-3; 8 nucleotides match TRBD2. CDR1 and CDR2 (germline): SGHRS, YFSETQ. CDR3 length: 17 residues. V lost 4 bases and J lost 0; bases outside the gene matches: 10. The CDR3, as DNA: TGCGCCAGCAGCCCTGGGAGTAGCGGGACCAGCACAGATACGCAGTATTTT. This codes for CASSPGSSGTSTDTQYF.

The chain joins TRBV5-1 to TRBJ1-3; 10 nucleotides agree with TRBD1. After removal of 0 bases from V and 0 bases from J, the junction contained 3 bases not matched to a gene. Germline-derived CDR1 and CDR2 are SGHRS and YFSETQ. The CDR3 has 17 residues. DNA for the CDR3: TGCGCCAGCAGCTTGGGGACAGGGGGACACTCTGGAAACACCATATATTTT. Translated, it gives CASSLGTGGHSGNTIYF.

This clone was found a few times. The CDR3 here is CASSPGLVQPQHF. The CDR3 region has the DNA TGTGCCAGCAGTCCTGGCCTGGTTCAGCCCCAGCATTTT. The chain couples TRBV2 to TRBJ1-5, with unresolved D. In germline, CDR1 is SNHLY, CDR2 FYNNEI. The CDR3 is 13 residues long. Trimming left V 5 bases short and J 6 bases short, with 11 bases between. The full variable domain, rest sourced from reference TRBV2 and TRBJ1-5, is EPEVTQTPSHQVTQMGQEVILRCVPISNHLYFYWYRQILGQKVEFLVSFYNNEISEKSEIFDDQFSVERPDGSNFTLKIRSTKLEDSAMYFCASSPGLVQPQHFGDGTRLSIL.

The rearrangement links TRBV7-6 to TRBJ2-7, with TRBD2 identical over 9 bases. The CDR3 length is 15 residues. V lost 1 base to trimming and J lost 2 bases; unmatched junction nucleotides: 3. Germline CDR1 reads SGHVS; CDR2 reads FNYEAQ. The CDR3 is CASSLVGTSTYEQYF. CDR3 in DNA: TGTGCCAGCAGCTTAGTCGGGACTAGCACCTACGAGCAGTACTTC. Full variable domain (remainder filled in from reference TRBV7-6 and TRBJ2-7): GAGVSQSPRYKVTKRGQDVALRCDPISGHVSLYWYRQALGQGPEFLTYFNYEAQQDKSGLPNDRFSAERPEGSISTLTIQRTEQRDSAMYRCASSLVGTSTYEQYFGPGTRLTVT.

This clone was detected only once. The chain carries TRBV6-5 and TRBJ2-7, with 7 bases fitting TRBD2. This CDR3 comprises 13 residues. The junction had 5 bases not matched to a gene; V was cut back by 8 bases and J by 1 base. From germline, CDR1 is MNHEY and CDR2 SVGAGI. CDR3 residues: CASSGGGSYEQYF. The CDR3 coding sequence is TGTGCCAGCTCCGGGGGAGGGTCCTACGAGCAGTACTTC.

The chain has TRBV11-2 and TRBJ2-7, with TRBD2 as a possible D gene (6 bases). The V and J ends lost 0 bases and 4 bases respectively, with 13 bases between them. Germline CDR1 reads SGHAT; CDR2 reads FQNNGV. This CDR3 is 15 amino acids long. This CDR3 is CASSLDTSQVYEQYF. The DNA for the CDR3 is TGTGCCAGCAGCTTAGACACTAGCCAAGTTTACGAGCAGTACTTC.

The CDR3 DNA follows: TGTGCCAGTAGTATCGAGGCAACCCCCTTCTATGGCTACACCTTC. Amino acid sequence: CASSIEATPFYGYTF. The rearrangement uses TRBV19 and TRBJ1-2, with D uncertain. With 3 bases removed from V and 4 bases from J, the gap between germline ends came to 15 bases. Germline V lookup: CDR1 LNHDA, CDR2 SQIVND (reference sequence). CDR3 size: 15 residues.

The rearrangement joins TRBV4-3 to TRBJ1-2; TRBD1 matches 12 bases. Germline-derived CDR1 and CDR2 are LGHNA and YSLEER. Trimming took 3 bases from V and 4 from J; bases not matched to a gene: 3. The CDR3 runs to 15 residues. The CDR3 here is CASSQGTGGIYGYTF. As DNA, the CDR3 is TGCGCCAGCAGCCAGGGGACAGGGGGCATCTATGGCTACACCTTC.

This chain joins TRBV13 and TRBJ1-1; D not resolved. Trimming took 5 bases from V and 1 from J, leaving 11 bases between them. This CDR3 spans 14 amino acids. CDR1 is PRHDT, CDR2 FYEKMQ, per germline (reference sequence). The CDR3: CASSHRRENTEAFF. CDR3 in DNA: TGTGCCAGCAGCCACCGCCGGGAGAACACTGAAGCTTTCTTT. The whole variable domain, remainder taken from reference TRBV13 and TRBJ1-1, is AAGVIQSPRHLIKEKRETATLKCYPIPRHDTVYWYQQGPGQDPQFLISFYEKMQSDKGSIPDRFSAQQFSDYHSELNMSSLELGDSALYFCASSHRRENTEAFFGQGTRLTVV.

Only a few counts were recorded for this clone. This rearrangement joins TRBV7-2 to TRBJ2-2, with 7 nucleotides matching TRBD2. After removal of 5 bases from V and 1 base from J, the junction contained 4 bases not matched to a gene. The CDR3 loop spans 15 amino acids. Germline CDR1 SGHTA, CDR2 FQGNSA. CDR3 residues: CASSVGLMNTGELFF. CDR3 bases: TGTGCCAGCAGCGTGGGACTAATGAACACCGGGGAGCTGTTTTTT.